The 20 T cell receptor beta chains below all came from one sample that was sequenced in a study of T cell clonotyping in hematopoietic cell transplantation. The repertoire was sequenced with immunoSEQ multiplex PCR; TCRdb's copy has only in-frame clones and lacks some. The sample lists some 29,000 clones, about 80% occurring once. Time point of the sample: recipient sample about 28 days before transplant, after cytoreduction. Sequenced material: peripheral blood mononuclear cells, taken before stem cell transplant. The origin of the receptors is a woman in her thirties with chronic myeloid leukemia. Some clones in this sample may be carry-over from other donors' samples.

The chain is built from TRBV6-1 and TRBJ2-7, with 9 bases fitting TRBD1. This CDR3 is built from 14 residues. From germline, CDR1 is MNHNS and CDR2 SASEGT. Germline trimming cut 4 bases from V and 7 bases from J; bases unmatched to any gene: 8. The CDR3, as DNA: TGTGCCAGCAGTGCGAACAGGGGGCGGCAGGAGCAGTACTTC. It yields the protein CASSANRGRQEQYF.

The sample holds one count of this clone. This sequence joins TRBV6-5 and TRBJ2-5; perhaps TRBD1 as D (6 bases). V dropped 5 bases and J dropped 5 bases, with 12 bases sitting between them. The CDR3 consists of 13 residues. Germline lookup yields CDR1 MNHEY and CDR2 SVGAGI. The CDR3 DNA follows: TGTGCCAGCAGTAAACAGGGTATCGAGACCCAGTACTTC. Amino acids: CASSKQGIETQYF.

This chain uses TRBV6-5 with TRBJ2-1; D could derive from TRBD1 or TRBD2 (6 bases each). This CDR3 has 13 amino acids. CDR1 MNHEY and CDR2 SVGAGI come from the germline V gene. Trimming shortened V by 0 bases and J by 10 bases, and 10 bases separated the two germline ends. The CDR3: CASSYSTGGEQFF. The CDR3 DNA is TGTGCCAGCAGTTACTCGACCGGGGGCGAGCAGTTCTTC.

The chain carries TRBV30 and TRBJ2-7; TRBD2 matches 11 bases. The CDR3 has 16 amino acids. V shed 3 bases and J 0 bases; nucleotides not matched to a gene: 7. CDR1 and CDR2 (germline): GTSNPN, SVGIG (reference sequence). This CDR3 reads CAWRSSGGPTSYEQYV. Written as DNA, the CDR3 is TGTGCCTGGAGGTCTAGCGGGGGGCCAACCTCCTACGAGCAGTACGTC.

J is TRBJ2-5 and V is TRBV7-6; 8 bases are shared with TRBD2. Per germline, CDR1 SGHVS and CDR2 FNYEAQ. This CDR3 spans 16 amino acids. The V gene end was trimmed by 5 bases and the J gene end by 10 bases; junction bases not matched to a gene: 18. The CDR3 protein is CASSTPGTRGQWDQYF. CDR3 sequence (DNA): TGTGCCAGCAGCACCCCAGGGACTAGGGGCCAGTGGGACCAGTACTTC.

The chain couples TRBV9 to TRBJ2-7; 8 nucleotides match TRBD2. Germline V lookup: CDR1 SGDLS, CDR2 YYNGEE. The CDR3 has 16 amino acids. After removal of 0 bases from V and 0 bases from J, the junction contained 5 bases not matched to a gene. The CDR3, as DNA: TGTGCCAGCAGCGTAGCGGGAGGGGAGAGCTCCTACGAGCAGTACTTC. Its protein is CASSVAGGESSYEQYF. The whole variable domain, filled in from reference TRBV9 and TRBJ2-7, reads DSGVTQTPKHLITATGQRVTLRCSPRSGDLSVYWYQQSLDQGLQFLIQYYNGEERAKGNILERFSAQQFPDLHSELNLSSLELGDSALYFCASSVAGGESSYEQYFGPGTRLTVT.

The chain is built from TRBV5-1 and TRBJ2-5, with 7 bases identical to TRBD1. Germline CDR1 reads SGHRS; CDR2 reads YFSETQ. CDR3 size: 15 residues. The J segment lost 2 bases and the V segment lost 3 bases, leaving 7 bases of the junction unmatched. The CDR3 region is CASSSDRVGQETQYF. DNA of the CDR3: TGCGCCAGCAGCTCCGACAGGGTCGGTCAAGAGACCCAGTACTTC.

The V gene is TRBV6-1, the J gene TRBJ1-6, with TRBD1 matching 7 bases. In germline, CDR1 is MNHNS, CDR2 SASEGT. This CDR3 is 14 amino acids long. With 6 bases clipped from V and 7 bases from J, the junction kept 6 bases outside the gene matches. CDR3 nucleotides: TGTGCCAGCAGCCTGACAGGGCCCAATTCACCCCTCCACTTT. This gives the protein CASSLTGPNSPLHF.

J is TRBJ1-6 and V is TRBV9; D is perhaps TRBD1 (5 bases). Germline CDR1 SGDLS, CDR2 YYNGEE. The length of the CDR3 is 17 residues. V lost 0 bases and J lost 13, with 23 bases in between. As DNA, the CDR3 is TGTGCCAGCAGCGTAGACCCCGGGACGGTGTCTAAATCCCCCCTCCACTTT. This encodes CASSVDPGTVSKSPLHF. Full variable domain (outside the CDR3, taken from reference TRBV9 and TRBJ1-6): DSGVTQTPKHLITATGQRVTLRCSPRSGDLSVYWYQQSLDQGLQFLIQYYNGEERAKGNILERFSAQQFPDLHSELNLSSLELGDSALYFCASSVDPGTVSKSPLHFGNGTRLTVT.

This clone turned up a few times. The chain combines TRBV5-8 with TRBJ1-5, with TRBD1 as a possible D gene (5 bases). V was clipped by 3 bases and J by 3 bases, with 10 bases between them. The CDR3 extends over 14 amino acids. Germline V CDR1 and CDR2: SGHTS, YDEGEE. The CDR3 DNA follows: TGTGCCAGCAGCTCGGGGACCGTCAATCAGCCCCAGCATTTT. Translated, it gives CASSSGTVNQPQHF.

The chain carries TRBV30 and TRBJ1-6; no clear D. This CDR3 has 13 residues. Trimming removed 1 base from V and 7 bases from J, with 8 bases in between. Germline values: CDR1 GTSNPN, CDR2 SVGIG (reference sequence). CDR3 protein: CAWSGTLNSPLHF. CDR3 DNA: TGTGCCTGGAGTGGAACATTGAATTCACCCCTCCACTTT.

CDR3 region: CAWLLNTEAFF. In DNA form, the CDR3 reads TGTGCCTGGCTGTTGAACACTGAAGCTTTCTTT. This sequence joins TRBV30 and TRBJ1-1, with no clear D. Germline values: CDR1 GTSNPN, CDR2 SVGIG (reference sequence). The CDR3 extends over 11 amino acids. With 5 bases removed from V and 0 bases from J, the gap between germline ends came to 4 bases.

The rearrangement links TRBV5-6 to TRBJ2-3, with TRBD1 identical over 8 bases. Unmatched junction bases numbered 3, after V lost 1 base and J lost 2 bases. CDR3 size: 15 residues. Germline loops: CDR1 SGHDT, CDR2 YYEEEE. The CDR3 bases are TGTGCCAGCAGCTTGCGACAGGGGTCCACAGATACGCAGTATTTT. Translating it yields CASSLRQGSTDTQYF. Looking up the rest from reference TRBV5-6 and TRBJ2-3 gives the full variable domain: DAGVTQSPTHLIKTRGQQVTLRCSPKSGHDTVSWYQQALGQGPQFIFQYYEEEERQRGNFPDRFSGHQFPNYSSELNVNALLLGDSALYLCASSLRQGSTDTQYFGPGTRLTVL.

This chain uses TRBV6-1 with TRBJ2-1; D is uncertain. Germline CDR1 is MNHNS and CDR2 is SASEGT. This CDR3 has 14 residues. Trimming removed 3 bases from V and 8 bases from J, with 14 bases in between. CDR3 region: CASSDAILDDEQFF. In nucleotides, the CDR3 is TGTGCCAGCAGTGATGCCATATTAGACGATGAGCAGTTCTTC.

This sequence joins TRBV4-1 and TRBJ1-6; D might be TRBD1 (6 bases). Germline V gene sequence: CDR1 MGHRA, CDR2 YSYEKL. CDR3 length: 15 amino acids. V lost 2 bases to trimming and J lost 10 bases, with 15 bases between them. Here the CDR3 reads CASSQRTGTNSPLHF. The CDR3 nucleotides are TGCGCCAGCAGCCAAAGAACAGGGACAAACTCACCCCTCCACTTT.

The V and J genes are TRBV7-2 and TRBJ2-7, with TRBD2 identical over 10 bases. Germline lookup yields CDR1 SGHTA and CDR2 FQGNSA. The CDR3 length is 16 residues. Trimming took 3 bases from V and 5 from J; bases not matched to a gene: 10. Here the CDR3 DNA reads TGTGCCAGCAGCTTGACGCCTAGCGGGGGCCCCCACGAGCAGTACTTC. Its translation is CASSLTPSGGPHEQYF.

This clone was picked up one time. V gene TRBV30 combines with J gene TRBJ2-7; weak D call: TRBD1 (6 bases). This CDR3 has 11 residues. Trimming took off 3 bases at V and 6 bases at J, with 9 bases between the two ends. The germline gives CDR1 GTSNPN, CDR2 SVGIG (reference sequence). The chain's CDR3 is CAWRTGFEQYV. DNA for the CDR3: TGTGCCTGGAGAACAGGGTTCGAGCAGTACGTC.

This clone was seen a handful of times. V and J are TRBV6-1 and TRBJ1-2; no clear D gene. This CDR3 spans 13 amino acids. Germline CDR1 MNHNS, CDR2 SASEGT. Trimming took off 6 bases at V and 3 bases at J, with 11 bases between the two ends. The CDR3 DNA reads TGTGCCAGCAGAAGGAGCCTAGACTATGGCTACACCTTC. Amino acids: CASRRSLDYGYTF.

The V and J genes are TRBV7-2 and TRBJ1-2, with D hard to call. V was cut by 2 bases and J by 7 bases, with 8 bases left in between. Germline V CDR1 and CDR2: SGHTA, FQGNSA. The CDR3 consists of 12 residues. The DNA of the CDR3 is TGTGCCAGCAGCTTATCTCGGGGTGGCTACACCTTC. It specifies CASSLSRGGYTF. The whole variable domain, remainder taken from reference TRBV7-2 and TRBJ1-2, is GAGVSQSPSNKVTEKGKDVELRCDPISGHTALYWYRQSLGQGLEFLIYFQGNSAPDKSGLPSDRFSAERTGGSVSTLTIQRTQQEDSAVYLCASSLSRGGYTFGSGTRLTVV.

This sequence joins TRBV11-2 and TRBJ2-3; D is uncertain. CDR1 is SGHAT and CDR2 is FQNNGV in the germline V gene. The CDR3 spans 13 residues. Trimming stripped 2 bases from V and 1 base from J, with 4 bases between. The CDR3 DNA follows: TGTGCCAGCAGCTTAATCGGCACAGATACGCAGTATTTT. This encodes CASSLIGTDTQYF.